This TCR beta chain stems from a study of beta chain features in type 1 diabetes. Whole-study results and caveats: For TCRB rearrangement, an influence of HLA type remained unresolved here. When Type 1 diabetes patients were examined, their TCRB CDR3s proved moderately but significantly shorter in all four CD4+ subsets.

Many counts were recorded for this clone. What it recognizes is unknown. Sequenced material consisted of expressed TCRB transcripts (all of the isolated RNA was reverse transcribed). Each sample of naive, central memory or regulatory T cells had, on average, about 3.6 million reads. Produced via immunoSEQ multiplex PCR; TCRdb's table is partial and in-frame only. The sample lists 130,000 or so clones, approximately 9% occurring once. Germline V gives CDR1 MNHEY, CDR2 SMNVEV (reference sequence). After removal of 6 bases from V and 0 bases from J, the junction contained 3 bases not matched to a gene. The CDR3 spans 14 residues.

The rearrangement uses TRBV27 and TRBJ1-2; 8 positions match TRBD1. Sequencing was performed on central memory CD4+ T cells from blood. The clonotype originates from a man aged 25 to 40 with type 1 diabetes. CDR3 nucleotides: TGTGCCAGCAGGGGACAGGTTGCTAACTATGGCTACACCTTC. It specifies CASRGQVANYGYTF.